These 20 T cell receptor beta chains were all obtained from the same sample, sequenced in a study of blood T cell repertoires in COVID-19. Libraries were prepared by immunoSEQ multiplex PCR; TCRdb keeps only in-frame clonotypes and omits some of them. The sample has roughly 290,000 clones; 70% to 90% are singletons. Specimen: peripheral blood. The receptor set was obtained from a woman in her fifties or sixties who had recovered from COVID-19.

The chain is built from TRBV20-1 and TRBJ2-3, with D possibly being TRBD2 (5 bases). Deletions cut 7 bases from V and 11 bases from J, with 16 bases between. In germline, CDR1 is DFQATT, CDR2 SNEGSKA (reference sequence). This CDR3 comprises 11 residues. The CDR3 loop is CSGAVAWVQYF. The CDR3 bases are TGCAGTGGGGCCGTAGCGTGGGTGCAGTATTTT.

This rearrangement joins TRBV28 to TRBJ1-1; TRBD1 is a possible D gene (6 bases). The germline gives CDR1 MDHEN, CDR2 SYDVKM. The ends were cut back, 4 bases at V and 4 bases at J, with 13 bases in the middle. The CDR3 runs to 14 residues. The CDR3 nucleotides are TGTGCCAGCAGTTACATCCCAGGGGCCACTGAAGCTTTCTTT. Amino acid sequence: CASSYIPGATEAFF.

The CDR3 DNA reads as TGTGCCAGCAGCTTAACGACAGGGAGCAATTCACCCCTCCACTTT. This encodes CASSLTTGSNSPLHF. The chain combines TRBV7-9 with TRBJ1-6; TRBD1 aligns across 7 bases. The CDR3 consists of 15 residues. CDR1 and CDR2 from the germline V gene are SEHNR and FQNEAQ (reference sequence). V was pared by 2 bases and J by 7 bases, with 5 bases of the junction left unmatched.

The chain carries TRBV3-1 (or the pseudogene TRBV3-2) and TRBJ2-2; tentatively, D is TRBD1 (6 bases). With 4 bases removed from V and 1 base from J, the gap between germline ends came to 22 bases. CDR3 length equals 19 residues. Germline-derived CDR1 and CDR2 are LGHDT and YNNKEL (reference sequence). CDR3 DNA sequence: TGTGCCAGCAGCCGACACATTGTTAGGGACACCAAGAACACCGGGGAGCTGTTTTTT. It specifies CASSRHIVRDTKNTGELFF.

This clone was counted a single time. The rearrangement links TRBV11-3 to TRBJ2-1, with D maybe TRBD2 (5 bases). Deletions cut 1 base from V and 5 bases from J, with 9 bases between. Germline V gives CDR1 SGHNT, CDR2 YENEEA. This CDR3 is built from 14 residues. CDR3 nucleotide sequence: TGTGCCAGCAGCTTAGCCGGACTCAACAATGAGCAGTTCTTC. Translation: CASSLAGLNNEQFF.

The gene calls are TRBV6-5 and TRBJ2-5, with 9 nucleotides matching TRBD1. The ends lost 2 bases at V and 2 bases at J; junction bases unmatched: 3. The CDR3 consists of 15 residues. The germline V gene encodes CDR1 MNHEY and CDR2 SVGAGI. The CDR3, as DNA: TGTGCCAGCAGTTACGTTGACAGGGGGCAAGAGACCCAGTACTTC. This sequence encodes CASSYVDRGQETQYF.

This chain joins TRBV3-1 (or the pseudogene TRBV3-2) and TRBJ2-7, with D tentatively TRBD1 (6 bases). V was trimmed by 5 bases and J by 6 bases, leaving 11 bases between them. The CDR3 is 12 residues long. CDR1 is LGHDT and CDR2 is YNNKEL in the germline V gene (reference sequence). DNA for the CDR3: TGTGCCAGCAGCTCCAGGGGCCTCGAGCAGTACTTC. It translates to CASSSRGLEQYF.

The chain has TRBV6-2 or TRBV6-3 and TRBJ1-1; no clear D gene. Germline lookup yields CDR1 MNHEY and CDR2 SVGEGT. V was pared by 3 bases and J by 0 bases, with 17 bases between. This CDR3 region has 17 residues. The CDR3 loop is CASSYSVVQLVNTEAFF. The CDR3 nucleotides are TGTGCCAGCAGTTATTCGGTCGTCCAATTGGTGAACACTGAAGCTTTCTTT.

CDR3 sequence (DNA): TGTGCCAGCTCACCGGCAGGGCGGTCATTGAATACGCAGTATTTT. Its translation: CASSPAGRSLNTQYF. This sequence joins TRBV18 and TRBJ2-3; tentatively, D is TRBD1 (5 bases). V lost 3 bases and J 7 bases, leaving 17 bases between the germline ends. The CDR3 contains 15 residues. Per germline, CDR1 KGHSH and CDR2 LQKENI. The full variable domain, in which reference TRBV18 and TRBJ2-3 provide the parts outside the CDR3, is NAGVMQNPRHLVRRRGQEARLRCSPMKGHSHVYWYRQLPEEGLKFMVYLQKENIIDESGMPKERFSAEFPKEGPSILRIQQVVRGDSAAYFCASSPAGRSLNTQYFGPGTRLTVL.

The V and J genes are TRBV2 and TRBJ2-3, with TRBD1 matching over 8 bases. This CDR3 contains 15 residues. V shed 4 bases, J shed 1 base, and the junction held 4 bases outside the gene matches. CDR1 is SNHLY, CDR2 FYNNEI, per germline. This CDR3 is CASSVGQGRTDTQYF. For the CDR3, the DNA is TGTGCCAGCAGTGTAGGACAGGGTCGCACAGATACGCAGTATTTT.

The chain is built from TRBV25-1 and TRBJ1-4; tentatively, D is TRBD1 (6 bases). Trimming took off 4 bases at V and 11 bases at J, with 11 bases between the two ends. Germline assignment: CDR1 MGHDK and CDR2 SYGVNS. CDR3 length equals 12 residues. Written as DNA, the CDR3 is TGTGCCAGCAGTGGGGGGGGCGGGAAACTGTTTTTT. Translating it yields CASSGGGGKLFF. Full variable domain (outside the CDR3, taken from reference TRBV25-1 and TRBJ1-4): EADIYQTPRYLVIGTGKKITLECSQTMGHDKMYWYQQDPGMELHLIHYSYGVNSTEKGDLSSESTVSRIRTEHFPLTLESARPSHTSQYLCASSGGGGKLFFGSGTQLSVL.

This chain joins TRBV29-1 and TRBJ2-7; maybe TRBD1 (6 bases). The germline V and J ends were trimmed by 5 bases and 2 bases, with 13 bases remaining between them. There are 13 residues in the CDR3. Germline loops: CDR1 SQVTM, CDR2 ANQGSEA. In DNA form, the CDR3 reads TGCAGCGTTACAGGGACGGGGCCCTACGAGCAGTACTTC. This translates into CSVTGTGPYEQYF.

The chain carries TRBV30 and TRBJ1-2, with 9 bases that match TRBD1. V was clipped by 4 bases and J by 6 bases; unmatched bases: 6. Germline-derived CDR1 and CDR2 are GTSNPN and SVGIG (reference sequence). The CDR3 sequence is 13 residues long. The CDR3 sequence is CAWTQGASDGYTF. CDR3 nucleotides: TGTGCCTGGACACAGGGGGCTTCTGATGGCTACACCTTC.

This rearrangement joins TRBV5-1 to TRBJ1-2; a possible D gene is TRBD1 (6 bases). This CDR3 comprises 15 residues. The germline V and J ends were trimmed by 4 bases and 5 bases, with 18 bases remaining between them. Germline CDR1 and CDR2: SGHRS and YFSETQ. This chain's CDR3 is CASSPAGGGGYGYTF. For the CDR3, the DNA is TGCGCCAGCAGCCCGGCCGGGGGAGGGGGTTATGGCTACACCTTC.

A remark on this clone: Other DNA sequences in the sample encode the same CDR3. This chain connects TRBV5-1 to TRBJ2-7; 10 bases agree with TRBD2. The J segment lost 0 bases and the V segment lost 3 bases, leaving 0 bases of the junction unmatched. In germline, CDR1 is SGHRS, CDR2 YFSETQ. The CDR3 has 14 amino acids. The CDR3 is CASSSSGSSYEQYF. The CDR3 nucleotides are TGCGCCAGCAGCTCTAGCGGGAGCTCCTACGAGCAGTACTTC.

The chain employs TRBV19 and TRBJ1-2, with TRBD1 matching over 8 bases. This CDR3 spans 13 amino acids. Germline V lookup: CDR1 LNHDA, CDR2 SQIVND (reference sequence). The ends lost 5 bases at V and 6 bases at J; junction bases unmatched: 5. CDR3 DNA sequence: TGTGCCAGTAGTGTGACAGGGGATCATGGCTACACCTTC. It is translated as CASSVTGDHGYTF.

Only one count was recorded for this clone. The chain uses TRBV6-2 or TRBV6-3 and TRBJ1-1; perhaps TRBD1 as D (6 bases). The CDR3 length is 15 residues. The germline V gene encodes CDR1 MNHEY and CDR2 SVGEGT. The ends were cut back, 2 bases at V and 4 bases at J, with 14 bases in the middle. The CDR3 reads CASSYALGGGTEAFF. The CDR3 nucleotides are TGTGCCAGCAGTTACGCCTTGGGAGGGGGCACTGAAGCTTTCTTT.

In this sample, this clone turned up once. This chain joins TRBV30 and TRBJ1-4, with D hard to call. This CDR3 is built from 12 residues. V lost 4 bases and J lost 6, with 9 bases in between. Germline V gene lookup returns CDR1 GTSNPN and CDR2 SVGIG (reference sequence). The DNA for the CDR3 is TGTGCCTGGAATCGTGTCGATGAAAAACTGTTTTTT. Translated, it gives CAWNRVDEKLFF.

This chain connects TRBV6-5 to TRBJ1-1; D is uncertain. V was pared by 6 bases and J by 1 base, with 9 bases between. The CDR3 extends over 13 amino acids. CDR1 is MNHEY and CDR2 is SVGAGI in the germline V gene. The CDR3 loop reads CASRTTPNTEAFF. CDR3 nucleotide sequence: TGTGCCAGCAGAACCACACCGAACACTGAAGCTTTCTTT.

This rearrangement joins TRBV6-2 or TRBV6-3 to TRBJ2-2; 11 nucleotides match TRBD2. This CDR3 has 17 amino acids. Germline CDR1 MNHEY, CDR2 SVGEGT. J lost 3 bases, V lost 4 bases, and 7 bases had no gene match. CDR3 coding DNA: TGTGCCAGCAGTTCACTAGCGGGAGAGAGGGACACCGGGGAGCTGTTTTTT. It yields the protein CASSSLAGERDTGELFF.